This T cell receptor (beta chain) was obtained from a study of blood T cell repertoires in COVID-19. Study overall: There were acute and convalescent COVID-19 samples, and they came from the United States, Italy and Spain.

V was clipped by 5 bases and J by 4 bases; unmatched bases: 6. Germline loops: CDR1 SGHTA, CDR2 FQGNSA. The CDR3 is made up of 15 amino acids. The authors' processing: From reference gene primer amplification, estimates of nucleated cell counts were derived. Data came from immunoSEQ multiplex PCR; TCRdb stores just in-frame clones and leaves some out. V, J and clone size are taken as reported in that table, and D and trimming were inferred from the DNA itself. The sample lists 200,000 to 250,000 clones, over 75% occurring once. The material sequenced was PBMCs or T cells enriched from blood (not recorded which). The chain couples TRBV7-2 to TRBJ1-4, with TRBD1 matching over 8 bases. The receptor was isolated from a woman aged 18 to 35 in a cohort exposed to, infected with or recovered from COVID-19 (not recorded which). CDR3 amino acids: CASSQRTGINEKLFF. CDR3 nucleotide sequence: TGTGCCAGCAGCCAACGGACAGGGATTAATGAAAAACTGTTTTTT.